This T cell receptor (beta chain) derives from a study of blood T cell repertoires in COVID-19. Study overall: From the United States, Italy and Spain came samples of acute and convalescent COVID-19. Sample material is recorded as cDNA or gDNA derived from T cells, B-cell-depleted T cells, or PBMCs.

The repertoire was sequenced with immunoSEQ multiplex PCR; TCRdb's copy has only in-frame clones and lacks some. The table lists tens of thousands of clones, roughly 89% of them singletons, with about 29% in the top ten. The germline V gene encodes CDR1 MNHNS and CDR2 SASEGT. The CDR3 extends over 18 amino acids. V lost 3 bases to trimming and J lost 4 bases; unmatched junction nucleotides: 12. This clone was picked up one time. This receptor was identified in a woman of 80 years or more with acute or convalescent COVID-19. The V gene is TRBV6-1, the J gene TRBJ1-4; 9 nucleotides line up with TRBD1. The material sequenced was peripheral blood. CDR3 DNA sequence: TGTGCCAGCAGTGAGACAGGGGGAGGAACGGCAATTAATGAAAAACTGTTTTTT. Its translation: CASSETGGGTAINEKLFF.